This TCR beta chain was observed in a study of blood T cell repertoires in COVID-19. Study overall: Nucleic acid was either cDNA or gDNA, and it came from T cells, B-cell-depleted T cells, or PBMCs.

Enrolment of Seattle patients took place during active infection, and they were followed longitudinally. The V and J ends lost 4 bases and 11 bases respectively, with 14 bases between them. The germline CDR1 and CDR2 sequences are DFQATT and SNEGSKA (reference sequence). This CDR3 contains 11 residues. Original processing notes: Amplification of reference gene primers was used by the study to estimate nucleated cell counts. Produced via immunoSEQ multiplex PCR; TCRdb's table is partial and in-frame only. V and J calls plus clone size are reproduced from that table; the DNA served to infer D and trimming. There are some 160,000 clones in the sample; about 87% occur only once, and just over 2.5% lies in the top ten.

The sample was peripheral blood. This receptor was identified in a woman aged 80 or over with COVID-19, enrolled during active disease. The rearrangement links TRBV20-1 to TRBJ1-1; the D is unclear. CDR3 region: CSANGLQRAFF. CDR3 nucleotide sequence: TGCAGTGCTAATGGACTTCAAAGGGCTTTCTTT.